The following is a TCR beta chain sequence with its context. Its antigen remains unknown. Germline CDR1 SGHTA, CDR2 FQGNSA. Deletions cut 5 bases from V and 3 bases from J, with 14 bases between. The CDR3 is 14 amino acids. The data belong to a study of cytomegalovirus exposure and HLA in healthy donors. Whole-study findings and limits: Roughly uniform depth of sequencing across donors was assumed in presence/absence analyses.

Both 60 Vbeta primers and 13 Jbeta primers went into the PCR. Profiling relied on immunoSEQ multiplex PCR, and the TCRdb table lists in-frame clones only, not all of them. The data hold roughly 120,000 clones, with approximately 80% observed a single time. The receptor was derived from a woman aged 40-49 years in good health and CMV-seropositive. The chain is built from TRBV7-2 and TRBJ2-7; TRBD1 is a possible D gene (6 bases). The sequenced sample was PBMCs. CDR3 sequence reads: CASSTGPVGYEQYF. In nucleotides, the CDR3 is TGTGCCAGCAGCACAGGGCCTGTGGGCTACGAGCAGTACTTC.